These T cell receptor beta chains were read from a single sample in a study of cytomegalovirus exposure and HLA in healthy donors. The protocol was immunoSEQ multiplex PCR, while the TCRdb copy is restricted to in-frame clones and leaves out a portion. The profile shows tens of thousands of clones, 67% of them singletons. Sequencing used PBMCs. The receptors shown here come from a man younger than 40 in good health and CMV-seronegative. Each CDR3 is given with its conserved first and last residue. D genes are given only for firm matches. Clone size is shown for a subset of rows, as once, few, many or a class of expanded clone.

.	TRBV9	TRBJ2-7	.	CASSARLDRAYEQYF	TGTGCCAGCAGCGCCCGCCTTGACAGAGCCTACGAGCAGTACTTC
few	TRBV30	TRBJ1-3	.	CAWSTRDMVSGNTIYF	TGTGCCTGGAGTACGCGTGACATGGTCTCTGGAAACACCATATATTTT
once	TRBV6-4	TRBJ1-1	.	CASSDREGTEAFF	TGTGCCAGCAGTGACAGGGAGGGTACTGAAGCTTTCTTT
.	TRBV27	TRBJ2-7	.	CASSFSERRGYEQYF	TGTGCCAGCAGTTTCTCTGAAAGGAGGGGCTACGAGCAGTACTTC
.	TRBV2	TRBJ2-2	.	CASSRTLNTGELFF	TGTGCCAGCAGTCGGACACTGAACACCGGGGAGCTGTTTTTT
few	TRBV29-1	TRBJ1-2	TRBD1	CSVEAIRDRGNYGYTF	TGCAGCGTTGAAGCGATCCGGGACAGGGGTAACTATGGCTACACCTTC
.	TRBV6-6	TRBJ1-1	.	CASSTTGVGTEAFF	TGTGCCAGCAGTACCACCGGGGTGGGCACTGAAGCTTTCTTT
.	TRBV4-1	TRBJ1-6	.	CASSQGGAGGNSPLHF	TGCGCCAGCAGCCAAGGTGGGGCAGGAGGGAATTCACCCCTCCACTTT
.	TRBV10-3	TRBJ2-7	.	CAISEGGLNYEQYF	TGTGCCATCAGTGAGGGGGGACTCAACTACGAGCAGTACTTC
.	TRBV4-1	TRBJ2-3	TRBD2	CASSQIGLAASTDTQYF	TGCGCCAGCAGCCAAATTGGACTAGCGGCTAGCACAGATACGCAGTATTTT
once	TRBV7-2	TRBJ1-5	TRBD1	CASSLEQGGNQPQHF	TGTGCCAGCAGCTTAGAGCAGGGGGGAAATCAGCCCCAGCATTTT
.	TRBV10-2	TRBJ1-1	.	CASSRGGNREAFF	TGCGCCAGCAGTAGAGGGGGTAATCGGGAAGCTTTCTTT
.	TRBV30	TRBJ2-7	TRBD2	CAWRKWTSSFDEQYF	TGTGCCTGGAGGAAATGGACTAGTAGTTTCGACGAGCAGTACTTC
.	TRBV29-1	TRBJ1-3	.	CSGSPSSGNTIYF	TGCAGCGGCTCACCCAGCTCTGGAAACACCATATATTTT
.	TRBV6-5	TRBJ1-2	.	CASSYSAGVGYTF	TGTGCCAGCAGTTACTCTGCAGGGGTTGGCTACACCTTC
few	TRBV5-8	TRBJ2-4	TRBD2	CASSPGLAVKNIQYF	TGTGCCAGCAGTCCAGGACTAGCAGTGAAAAACATTCAGTACTTC
.	TRBV5-1	TRBJ2-2	TRBD2	CASTTGGSTGELFF	TGCGCCAGCACCACCGGGGGGTCCACCGGGGAGCTGTTTTTT
few	TRBV5-1	TRBJ2-3	TRBD1	CASSFGWTGTDTQYF	TGCGCCAGCAGCTTCGGCTGGACAGGAACCGATACGCAGTATTTT
.	TRBV2	TRBJ1-1	TRBD1	CASSGTDRGLNTEAFF	TGTGCCAGCAGTGGGACGGACAGGGGGTTGAACACTGAAGCTTTCTTT
.	TRBV7-2	TRBJ1-1	.	CASSLRAHTEAFF	TGTGCCAGCAGCTTACGAGCTCACACTGAAGCTTTCTTT
.	TRBV4-3	TRBJ2-7	.	CASSHGRQSSYEQYF	TGCGCCAGCAGCCACGGGAGACAGAGCTCCTACGAGCAGTACTTC
few	TRBV27	TRBJ2-1	TRBD2	CASSPVGASGSTYNEQFF	TGTGCCAGCAGTCCCGTTGGGGCTAGCGGGAGTACATACAATGAGCAGTTCTTC
.	TRBV28	TRBJ1-5	.	CASTLPGSQPQHF	TGTGCCAGCACCCTCCCTGGTAGTCAGCCCCAGCATTTT
.	TRBV27	TRBJ2-5	.	CASSSLMEEILETQYF	TGTGCCAGCAGCTCTTTAATGGAGGAAATATTGGAGACCCAGTACTTC
.	TRBV7-9	TRBJ1-1	.	CASSSYDRNTEAFF	TGTGCCAGCAGCTCGTATGACAGGAACACTGAAGCTTTCTTT
.	TRBV13	TRBJ1-1	.	CASSLDLTEAFF	TGTGCCAGCAGCTTAGATCTCACTGAAGCTTTCTTT
.	TRBV6-5	TRBJ2-7	TRBD2	CASSEAGGRNEQYF	TGTGCCAGCAGCGAAGCGGGGGGGCGGAACGAGCAGTACTTC
.	TRBV27	TRBJ2-7	.	CASSSYMGAFYEQYF	TGTGCCAGCAGTTCATATATGGGGGCCTTCTACGAGCAGTACTTC
.	TRBV5-1	TRBJ2-3	TRBD2	CASSPREGTDTQYF	TGCGCCAGCAGCCCGCGGGAGGGCACAGATACGCAGTATTTT
once	TRBV14	TRBJ1-3	.	CASSQVDVGSSGNTIYF	TGTGCCAGCAGCCAAGTTGACGTCGGGAGCTCTGGAAACACCATATATTTT
.	TRBV2	TRBJ1-3	.	CASSESLSSSGNTIYF	TGTGCCAGCAGTGAATCCCTGTCGAGCTCTGGAAACACCATATATTTT
.	TRBV6-1	TRBJ1-5	.	CASSELPGINQPQHF	TGTGCCAGCAGTGAACTCCCAGGGATAAATCAGCCCCAGCATTTT
.	TRBV6-1	TRBJ1-2	.	CASSDTGNYGYTF	TGTGCCAGCAGTGACACAGGGAACTATGGCTACACCTTC
.	TRBV5-1	TRBJ1-1	.	CASSLLANTEAFF	TGCGCCAGCAGCTTGCTGGCGAACACTGAAGCTTTCTTT
.	TRBV28	TRBJ1-2	.	CASSPPGRGGYGYTF	TGTGCCAGCAGTCCCCCAGGGCGGGGCGGTTATGGCTACACCTTC
.	TRBV5-6	TRBJ1-4	.	CASSLSGRGEKLFF	TGTGCCAGCAGCTTGTCAGGGAGGGGTGAAAAACTGTTTTTT
few	TRBV15	TRBJ2-1	TRBD1	CATSRGQGEPNEQFF	TGTGCCACCAGCAGAGGACAGGGGGAGCCTAATGAGCAGTTCTTC
few	TRBV23-1	TRBJ1-5	TRBD1	CASSQGTGSQPQHF	TGCGCCAGCAGTCAGGGGACAGGGTCTCAGCCCCAGCATTTT
.	TRBV29-1	TRBJ1-1	.	CSVAHPNTEAFF	TGCAGCGTCGCACACCCGAACACTGAAGCTTTCTTT
few	TRBV19	TRBJ2-1	.	CASSYREGNEQFF	TGTGCCAGTAGTTACAGGGAAGGGAATGAGCAGTTCTTC
few	TRBV2	TRBJ1-1	.	CASSAKNFGGTEAFF	TGTGCCAGCAGTGCGAAGAACTTCGGCGGAACTGAAGCTTTCTTT
few	TRBV7-2	TRBJ2-7	.	CASTSDKTFSYEQYF	TGTGCCAGCACCTCCGATAAGACTTTCTCCTACGAGCAGTACTTC
.	TRBV29-1	TRBJ1-2	.	CSAPASPGYTF	TGCAGCGCCCCAGCGAGCCCTGGCTACACCTTC
.	TRBV19	TRBJ2-2	.	CASRTHTGELFF	TGTGCCAGTAGGACACACACCGGGGAGCTGTTTTTT
.	TRBV2	TRBJ1-2	TRBD1	CASSPGTGVLYSYTF	TGTGCCAGCAGCCCCGGGACAGGGGTTCTCTATAGCTACACCTTC
.	TRBV6-5	TRBJ1-2	TRBD1	CASISTTGGGYTF	TGTGCCAGCATCAGTACGACAGGGGGCGGCTACACCTTC
.	TRBV27	TRBJ2-3	TRBD1	CASSLSQGADTQYF	TGTGCCAGCAGTTTATCGCAGGGGGCAGATACGCAGTATTTT
.	TRBV7-9	TRBJ2-2	TRBD2	CSSSFVSGAAGELFF	TGTTCCAGCAGCTTCGTTAGCGGGGCGGCCGGGGAGCTGTTTTTT
.	TRBV12-5	TRBJ2-1	TRBD1	CASGLTLGTGFYNEQFF	TGTGCTAGTGGTTTGACCCTCGGGACAGGGTTCTACAATGAGCAGTTCTTC
.	TRBV11-2	TRBJ2-3	.	CASSPSRGDTQYF	TGTGCCAGCAGCCCCTCCCGGGGTGATACGCAGTATTTT
.	TRBV28	TRBJ1-1	.	CASKTVNTEAFF	TGTGCCAGTAAGACAGTAAACACTGAAGCTTTCTTT
.	TRBV4-1	TRBJ1-1	.	CASSQGSLGGADTEAFF	TGCGCCAGCAGCCAAGGCAGTCTAGGGGGGGCTGACACTGAAGCTTTCTTT
.	TRBV28	TRBJ1-5	TRBD1	CATGTGVRPQHF	TGTGCCACGGGGACAGGGGTGCGGCCCCAGCATTTT
few	TRBV5-4	TRBJ2-1	.	CASSLSVNPEQFF	TGTGCCAGCAGCTTGTCGGTTAACCCTGAGCAGTTCTTC
.	TRBV19	TRBJ1-6	.	CASSIGGAEKRPLHF	TGTGCCAGTAGTATAGGTGGGGCGGAGAAAAGGCCCCTCCACTTT
.	TRBV7-9	TRBJ1-6	.	CASSSPGDNSPLHF	TGTGCCAGCAGCTCCCCAGGGGACAATTCACCCCTCCACTTT
.	TRBV27	TRBJ2-7	.	CASSLYPGGSYEQYF	TGTGCCAGCAGTTTATATCCCGGAGGCTCATACGAGCAGTACTTC
.	TRBV7-2	TRBJ1-2	TRBD1	CASSAGQGAGYGYTF	TGTGCCAGCAGCGCGGGACAGGGGGCAGGCTATGGCTACACCTTC
once	TRBV5-1	TRBJ1-6	.	CASNRDGNSPLHF	TGCGCCAGCAACAGGGACGGAAATTCACCCCTCCACTTT